This T cell receptor (beta chain) was recorded in a study of regulatory T cells in long-lasting Graves disease. The study, taken as a whole, reports: New patients shared 750 to 1,000 public clonotypes, fewer than the 2,741 shared by persistent patients.

Relying on iRepertoire HTBI primers and Arm-PCR of CDR3 regions, the team built TCR beta libraries. Each CDR3 protein gets one entry after TCRdb re-called the multiplex PCR reads with MiXCR. The profile shows about 530,000 distinct CDR3 sequences, roughly 16% of them singletons. Specified time point: newly diagnosed GD, antithyroid drugs for less than 3 months. Researchers made the TCR library from RNA that was extracted from PBMCs. On this clonotype itself: Its antigen is still unknown. Just one base apart from a much larger clone, this may be a read error.

CDR3 length: 16 amino acids. Germline CDR1 reads LGHDT; CDR2 reads YNNKEL (reference sequence). This sample was shared with a second study, whose subject was T cells in Graves' hyperthyroidism and ophthalmopathy. As that study records: The model predicted ophthalmopathy a median 6.5 months before onset.

This sequence originates from a woman aged 35-60 years with Graves disease. The chain combines TRBV3-1 with TRBJ2-3, with TRBD2 identical over 11 bases. The sample consisted of peripheral blood mononuclear cells (PBMCs), taken at new diagnosis, from a patient treated with antithyroid drugs. This CDR3 reads CVSSQEGTSGGDTQYF. CDR3 sequence (DNA): TGTGTCAGCAGCCAAGAAGGGACTAGCGGTGGAGATACGCAGTATTTT.